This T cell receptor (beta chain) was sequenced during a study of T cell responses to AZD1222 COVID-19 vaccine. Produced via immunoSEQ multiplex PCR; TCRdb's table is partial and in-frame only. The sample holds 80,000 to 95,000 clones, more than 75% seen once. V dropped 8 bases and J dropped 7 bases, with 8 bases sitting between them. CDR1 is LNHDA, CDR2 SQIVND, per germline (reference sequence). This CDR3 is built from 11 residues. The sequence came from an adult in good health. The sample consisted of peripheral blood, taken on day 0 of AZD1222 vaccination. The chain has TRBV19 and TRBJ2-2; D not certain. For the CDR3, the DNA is TGTGCCAGTGCGATGGACGGGGAGCTGTTTTTT. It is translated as CASAMDGELFF. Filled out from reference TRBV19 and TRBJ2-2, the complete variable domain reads DGGITQSPKYLFRKEGQNVTLSCEQNLNHDAMYWYRQDPGQGLRLIYYSQIVNDFQKGDIAEGYSVSREKKESFPLTVTSAQKNPTAFYLCASAMDGELFFGEGSRLTVL.